This passage covers 4 T cell receptor beta chains from one sample sequenced in a study of T cell repertoires and HLA-DP antigens. Their specific antigens are unknown. Sequencing was performed with immunoSEQ multiplex PCR; in TCRdb, only in-frame clones are kept and a portion is missing. The sample records 90,000 to 130,000 clones, over 90% being singletons. The sequencing sample was made of CD4+ T cells from PBMCs. These receptors originate from a woman aged 18-29 years in good health and CMV-seronegative.

This chain uses TRBV12-5 with TRBJ1-3; D unresolved. The V end was cut by 7 bases, the J end by 0 bases, with 10 bases between. The CDR3 sequence is 14 residues long. Germline CDR1 reads LGHNT; CDR2 reads FRNRAP. The CDR3 region is CASAHGRSGNTIYF. In nucleotides, the CDR3 is TGTGCTAGTGCCCACGGTCGCTCTGGAAACACCATATATTTT.

The rearrangement joins TRBV7-8 to TRBJ2-3; no reliable D call. The CDR3 runs to 13 residues. Per germline, CDR1 SGHVS and CDR2 FQNEAQ. Trimming took off 2 bases at V and 3 bases at J, with 6 bases between the two ends. The CDR3, as DNA: TGTGCCAGCAGCTTAACGTATACAGATACGCAGTATTTT. As protein: CASSLTYTDTQYF.

V is TRBV28 and J is TRBJ2-1; D call uncertain. The CDR3 length is 10 residues. Deletions cut 6 bases from V and 6 bases from J, with 3 bases between. Germline CDR1 and CDR2: MDHEN and SYDVKM. The CDR3 DNA is TGTGCCAGCAGGTCCAATGAGCAGTTCTTC. Protein: CASRSNEQFF.

The rearrangement joins TRBV5-6 to TRBJ2-1; D possibly corresponds to TRBD2 (5 bases). The CDR3 is 16 amino acids. The ends were cut back, 3 bases at V and 9 bases at J, with 22 bases in the middle. The germline gives CDR1 SGHDT, CDR2 YYEEEE. Here the CDR3 reads CASSYRQGSLIREQFF. DNA of the CDR3: TGTGCCAGCAGCTACCGACAAGGGAGCCTCATTCGTGAGCAGTTCTTC. Filled out from reference TRBV5-6 and TRBJ2-1, the complete variable domain reads DAGVTQSPTHLIKTRGQQVTLRCSPKSGHDTVSWYQQALGQGPQFIFQYYEEEERQRGNFPDRFSGHQFPNYSSELNVNALLLGDSALYLCASSYRQGSLIREQFFGPGTRLTVL.